The TCR beta chain under discussion was sequenced for a study of T cell responses to AZD1222 COVID-19 vaccine. Study information: Pooled together were second doses at about 4 or about 12 weeks.

Profiling relied on immunoSEQ multiplex PCR, and the TCRdb table lists in-frame clones only, not all of them. The sample lists approximately 84,000 clones, approximately 91% seen once, with under 2.5% in the top ten. Study outcomes and limitations: Spike-specific TCRs gained breadth and depth after people received two AZD1222 doses. A mostly white British donor set with more females was recruited, and clonal diversity was possibly underestimated.

The CDR3 totals 16 residues. V lost 0 bases and J 9 bases, leaving 15 bases between the germline ends. The germline gives CDR1 MNHEY, CDR2 SVGAGI. Notes on this clone: Its antigen is as yet unknown.

The receptor was isolated from an adult in good health. The sample consisted of peripheral blood, taken on day 0 of AZD1222 vaccination. The J gene is TRBJ1-6, the V gene TRBV6-5; no clear D gene. This CDR3 reads CASSYSRLDLGSPLHF. The CDR3 DNA is TGTGCCAGCAGTTACTCGCGACTGGACCTGGGTTCACCCCTCCACTTT.